Listed here are 6 T cell receptor beta chains from one sample, sequenced in a study of T cells of healthy individuals. In TCRdb, the 5' RACE reads were re-called with MiXCR into one record per CDR3 protein. Of 90,000 to 100,000 distinct CDR3 sequences listed, approximately 18% are singletons. The receptors stem from a human donor in good health.

This clonotype appeared once. V is TRBV6-2 or TRBV6-3 and J is TRBJ2-7; D uncertain. V lost 2 bases to trimming and J lost 0 bases, with 11 bases between them. The CDR3 contains 15 residues. Germline CDR1 and CDR2: MNHEY and SVGEGT. The CDR3 sequence is CASSYGPPTSYEQYF. DNA for the CDR3: TGTGCCAGCAGTTACGGACCCCCCACCTCCTACGAGCAGTACTTC.

This clonotype showed up many times. The rearrangement links TRBV13 to TRBJ2-1, with D possibly TRBD2 on 6 matching bases. The CDR3 runs to 13 residues. V lost 4 bases, J lost 3 bases, and 7 bases lay in between. Germline lookup yields CDR1 PRHDT and CDR2 FYEKMQ (reference sequence). The CDR3 coding sequence is TGTGCCAGCAGCTCCGGGAGCTACAATGAGCAGTTCTTC. This codes for CASSSGSYNEQFF.

J is TRBJ2-1 and V is TRBV10-3; possible D gene TRBD2, 6 bases. Trimming cost V 8 bases and J 4 bases, with 12 bases left between them. This CDR3 contains 13 residues. In germline, CDR1 is ENHRY, CDR2 SYGVKD. The chain's CDR3 is CAIRGGEYNEQFF. CDR3 DNA sequence: TGTGCCATCCGCGGCGGGGAGTACAATGAGCAGTTCTTC.

This clonotype has more than one count but fewer than ten. V usage is TRBV5-1 and J usage is TRBJ1-6; D is uncertain. V lost 0 bases to trimming and J lost 6 bases, with 10 bases between them. Germline loops: CDR1 SGHRS, CDR2 YFSETQ. CDR3 length: 15 amino acids. CDR3 DNA: TGCGCCAGCAGCTTGGTTTCGTTGAGTAATTCACCCCTCCACTTT. Its translation: CASSLVSLSNSPLHF.

This chain links TRBV2 with TRBJ2-5; the D gene is possibly TRBD1 (6 bases). Deletions cut 6 bases from V and 7 bases from J, with 15 bases between. CDR3 size: 13 residues. Germline CDR1 SNHLY, CDR2 FYNNEI. The CDR3 sequence is CASRAEIGGTQYF. The CDR3 DNA is TGTGCCAGCAGGGCCGAAATAGGGGGGACCCAGTACTTC.

At least ten counts were recorded for this clonotype. The chain carries TRBV7-2 and TRBJ1-5, with D perhaps TRBD1 (6 bases). From germline, CDR1 is SGHTA and CDR2 FQGNSA. The CDR3 contains 13 residues. The V end lost 3 bases, the J end lost 8 bases, and 11 bases lay between the germline ends. As DNA, the CDR3 is TGTGCCAGCAGCTTTGACAGGCAGGAGCCCCAGCATTTT. As protein: CASSFDRQEPQHF.